The entry below describes one T cell receptor (beta chain). This receptor's antigen is unknown. No clone much larger than this one lies a single base away; base qualities are absent. The immunoSEQ Assay was used to sequence TCR beta CDR3 regions from DNA. Processing in the source paper ran as follows. To compute T cell density, TCR beta template counts were normalized to usable DNA, which was estimated by amplifying housekeeping genes. Using the preseqR package, richness was estimated by extrapolating to 120,000 templates for tissue samples and 400,000 templates for PBMC samples. Clonality was taken to be one minus Pielou's evenness. Tissue-enriched TCRs were identified through differential abundance testing performed on productive amino-acid clonotypes, with a minimum total count of 5 and an alpha of 0.1. Repertoire overlap between compartments was quantified with the Jaccard Index and Morisita Overlap Index. GLIPH grouped TCR beta CDR3s together with public tetramer-defined viral CDR3s, and a viral motif had to include at least three viral sequences and show V-gene enrichment. The clones in this table, taken by TCRdb from immuneACCESS, are in-frame only. Not every clone is retained; where verified, under half of the shortfall comes from an unresolved V gene, and the cause of the rest is unknown. V and J calls and clone size are as listed in that table; D and trimming were resolved from the DNA. A total of almost 40,000 clones appear in this sample, 70% to 90% of them only once. In total, the top ten clones hold about 5% of the sample.

Measured from the cysteine to the phenylalanine, the CDR3 is 14 residues long. Only the CDR3 region is kept as DNA, spanning 42 bases read in frame from base 1. V and J lose 4 bases and 2 bases, and a span of 12 bases separates them. For CDR1 and CDR2, the germline V gene (reference sequence) lists SGHNT and YYREEE. This specimen belongs to a study of T cells in localized non-small cell lung cancer (dated by TCRdb to between 2020 and 2021). With regard to the full study: Comparing tumors with uninvolved tumor-adjacent lungs, the study looked at the T cell repertoires of roughly 250 patients with early-stage NSCLC. The cohort was made up of around 250 treatment-naive NSCLC patients whose localized lung tumors had been resected. The mean age of the NSCLC patients was around 67 years, with fewer than 150 men and around 100 women. Results the study describes overall, beyond this receptor: Longer overall survival was associated with higher blood T cell density, whereas shorter survival was associated with higher adjacent-lung clonality. Uninvolved tumor-adjacent lung showed the highest T cell clonality, higher than tumor, which suggests more focused antigenic responses in the uninvolved tumor-adjacent lung. Since the design was exploratory, TCR variables were selected using unadjusted p-values with no false-discovery rate correction. A median of 57 of the top 100 tumor clones turned up in the paired uninvolved adjacent lung, and some 27 of those clones also ranked among the top 100 of that same adjacent lung. Multi-region tumor sequencing was not performed, so intratumor heterogeneity could not be excluded.

At diagnosis, peripheral blood, uninvolved tumor-adjacent lung and tumor were collected and were preserved as a mix of fresh-frozen and FFPE material. For TCR repertoire profiling, blood samples were analyzed in the form of peripheral blood mononuclear cells. Recombination joined TRBV5-4 with TRBJ1-1; the D gene is possibly TRBD1, with 6 bases matching. This clonotype was obtained from a male donor older than 55 with stage II lung adenocarcinoma. The input for sequencing was peripheral blood mononuclear cells, taken before any cancer treatment. CDR3 region: CASSLDSLNTEAFF. The DNA reads as follows: TGTGCCAGCAGCCTGGACAGCCTAAACACTGAAGCTTTCTTT.